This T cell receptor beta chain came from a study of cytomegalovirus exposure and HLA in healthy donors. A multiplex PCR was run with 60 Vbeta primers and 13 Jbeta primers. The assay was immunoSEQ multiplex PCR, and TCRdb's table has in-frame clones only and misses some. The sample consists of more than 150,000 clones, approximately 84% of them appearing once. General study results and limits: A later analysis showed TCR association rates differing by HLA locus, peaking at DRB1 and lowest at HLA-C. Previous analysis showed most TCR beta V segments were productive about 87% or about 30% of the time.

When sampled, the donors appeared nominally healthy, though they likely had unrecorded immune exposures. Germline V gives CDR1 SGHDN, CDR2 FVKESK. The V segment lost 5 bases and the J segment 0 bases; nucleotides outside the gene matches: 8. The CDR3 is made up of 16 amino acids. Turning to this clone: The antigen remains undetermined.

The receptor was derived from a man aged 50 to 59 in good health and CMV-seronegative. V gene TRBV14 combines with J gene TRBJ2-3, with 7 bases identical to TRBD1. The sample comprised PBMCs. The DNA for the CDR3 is TGTGCCAGCAGCTACCGGACAGGAACAAGCACAGATACGCAGTATTTT. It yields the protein CASSYRTGTSTDTQYF.